These 13 T cell receptor beta chains share one sample of origin, sequenced in a study of T cells in Graves' hyperthyroidism and ophthalmopathy. Amplified regions were TCR beta CDR3 sequences from RNA transcripts. The primer set for the first-round RT-PCR of the TCR CDR3 was HTBI. TCRdb reprocessed the multiplex PCR reads via MiXCR and lists one record per CDR3 protein. The sample comprises about 380,000 distinct CDR3 sequences, about 14% of which are singletons, and less than 25% rests with the top ten. The sequencing sample was made of blood. These receptor sequences come from a young man with Graves' hyperthyroidism that later progressed to Graves' ophthalmopathy.

The rearrangement uses TRBV29-1 and TRBJ2-4; D is possibly TRBD2 (6 bases). CDR3 length: 13 residues. Germline CDR1 reads SQVTM; CDR2 reads ANQGSEA. The ends were cut back, 2 bases at V and 9 bases at J, with 14 bases in the middle. CDR3: CSVESPEGGIQYF. The CDR3 DNA is TGCAGCGTTGAAAGTCCGGAGGGCGGCATTCAGTACTTC. The entire variable domain, with the rest obtained from reference TRBV29-1 and TRBJ2-4, is as follows: SAVISQKPSRDICQRGTSLTIQCQVDSQVTMMFWYRQQPGQSLTLIATANQGSEATYESGFVIDKFPISRPNLTFSTLTVSNMSPEDSSIYLCSVESPEGGIQYFGAGTRLSVL.

The V and J genes are TRBV5-4 and TRBJ2-1; TRBD1 matches at 7 bases. The CDR3 runs 15 residues. The V gene end was trimmed by 5 bases and the J gene end by 9 bases; junction bases not matched to a gene: 14. Germline-derived CDR1 and CDR2 are SGHNT and YYREEE (reference sequence). CDR3 sequence: CASSFTGDPFREQFF. CDR3 nucleotides: TGTGCCAGCAGTTTTACAGGGGACCCCTTTCGTGAGCAGTTCTTC.

Notes on this clonotype: Compared with germline, one end of the junction differs, possibly owing to a read error. The gene calls are TRBV20-1 and TRBJ2-2; a weak D match, TRBD1 (5 bases). Germline CDR1 and CDR2: DFQATT and SNEGSKA (reference sequence). There are 15 residues in the CDR3. This CDR3 reads CSARQGKGNTRELFF. CDR3 sequence (DNA): TGCAGTGCTAGACAGGGTAAAGGGAACACCAGGGAGCTGTTTTTT.

V is TRBV13 and J is TRBJ1-4; 10 nucleotides match TRBD1. The CDR3 runs to 18 residues. V lost 5 bases and J lost 4; bases outside the gene matches: 13. CDR1 is PRHDT, CDR2 FYEKMQ, per germline (reference sequence). In DNA, the CDR3 is TGTGCCAGCAGCCGACTCCGGGACAGGGGAGGCGATAATGAAAAACTGTTTTTT. Translating it yields CASSRLRDRGGDNEKLFF.

This clonotype was found a few times. V and J are TRBV4-1 and TRBJ2-3; D is unresolved. V was pared by 2 bases and J by 2 bases, with 5 bases between. Per germline, CDR1 MGHRA and CDR2 YSYEKL. The CDR3 covers 13 residues. DNA of the CDR3: TGCGCCAGCAGCCAACAGGACACAGATACGCAGTATTTT. Protein product: CASSQQDTDTQYF.

This clonotype has a handful of counts. The chain is built from TRBV12-3 or TRBV12-4 and TRBJ2-1; 11 positions agree with TRBD1. J gave up 12 bases and V 7 bases, and 8 bases lay outside the gene matches. This CDR3 spans 13 amino acids. The CDR3 nucleotides are TGTGCCAGCAAAAAGGGACAGGGGGATCGGCAGTTCTTC. It yields the protein CASKKGQGDRQFF.

This clonotype occurred many times. The chain employs TRBV27 and TRBJ1-6; D call uncertain. The V and J ends lost 10 bases and 10 bases respectively, with 17 bases between them. The length of the CDR3 is 13 residues. The V gene's germline CDR1 is MNHEY and CDR2 SMNVEV (reference sequence). CDR3 sequence (DNA): TGTGCCACACGACGCGGCGGTGAATCACCCCTCCACTTT. The encoded protein is CATRRGGESPLHF.

This clonotype was observed at least ten times. The rearrangement links TRBV28 to TRBJ1-4, with 7 bases lining up with TRBD1. The V gene's germline CDR1 is MDHEN and CDR2 SYDVKM. The V segment lost 2 bases and the J segment 5 bases; nucleotides outside the gene matches: 5. This CDR3 comprises 15 residues. The CDR3 loop reads CASSLGQDGNEKLFF. DNA of the CDR3: TGTGCCAGCAGTTTAGGACAGGACGGGAATGAAAAACTGTTTTTT.

This clonotype was seen ten or more times. This sequence joins TRBV27 and TRBJ1-1, with D perhaps TRBD1 (5 bases). The CDR3 has 14 amino acids. V lost 5 bases to trimming and J lost 6 bases, with 16 bases between them. Germline V gene lookup returns CDR1 MNHEY and CDR2 SMNVEV (reference sequence). CDR3 sequence (DNA): TGTGCCAGCAGTCAGCGGGGGGGGTGGCCTGAAGCTTTCTTT. This gives the protein CASSQRGGWPEAFF.

The chain uses TRBV5-8 and TRBJ2-5, with D perhaps given as TRBD1 or TRBD2 (6 bases each). The CDR3 contains 14 residues. Per the germline V gene, CDR1 is SGHTS and CDR2 is YDEGEE. The ends were cut back, 10 bases at V and 5 bases at J, with 21 bases in the middle. CDR3 in amino acids: CASGGLGLKETQYF. CDR3 nucleotides: TGTGCCTCCGGGGGCCTGGGGTTGAAGGAGACCCAGTACTTC.

This clonotype was detected many times. The rearrangement uses TRBV7-8 and TRBJ1-6, with D possibly TRBD1 on 6 matching bases. The germline V and J ends were trimmed by 1 base and 10 bases, with 11 bases remaining between them. Germline lookup yields CDR1 SGHVS and CDR2 FQNEAQ. This CDR3 contains 14 residues. The CDR3 is CASSLVQGNSPLHF. CDR3 coding DNA: TGTGCCAGCAGCTTAGTCCAGGGGAACTCACCCCTCCACTTT.

V gene TRBV6-1 combines with J gene TRBJ2-1, with D unresolved. Per the germline V gene, CDR1 is MNHNS and CDR2 is SASEGT. V was clipped by 4 bases and J by 10 bases, with 11 bases between them. This CDR3 has 12 amino acids. This chain's CDR3 is CASSVLSGEQFF. The CDR3 nucleotides are TGTGCCAGCAGTGTCCTTTCGGGCGAGCAGTTCTTC.

The sample holds one count of this clonotype. This may be a read error: a much more frequent sequence differs by one nucleotide. The chain uses TRBV7-9 and TRBJ2-1; D gene uncertain. CDR3 size: 11 residues. CDR1 and CDR2 from the germline V gene are SEHNR and FQNEAQ (reference sequence). The CDR3 bases are TGTGCCAACAGCTCTTACGATGAGCAGTTCTTC. It encodes CANSSYDEQFF.